The clone carrying this TCR beta chain was seen a handful of times. Its antigen is unidentified. This entry comes from a study of cytomegalovirus exposure and HLA in healthy donors. Study outcomes and limitations: Rare sequences made up most TCRs, while some public TCRs were found in many donors.

PCR amplification relied on 60 Vbeta primers (plus 13 Jbeta primers). The method was immunoSEQ multiplex PCR; TCRdb's version includes in-frame clones alone and lacks a portion of them. The sample has approximately 180,000 clones; 9.5% to 15% are singletons. Trimming left V 0 bases short and J 3 bases short, with 5 bases between. The CDR3 extends over 13 amino acids. The germline V gene encodes CDR1 LNHDA and CDR2 SQIVND (reference sequence). Sample: PBMCs. This chain joins TRBV19 and TRBJ1-1; no firm D call. The TCR sequence derives from a man aged 50 or older in good health and CMV-seropositive. CDR3 amino acids: CASSIDPDTEAFF. In DNA form, the CDR3 reads TGTGCCAGTAGTATAGATCCAGACACTGAAGCTTTCTTT. The full variable domain, completed using reference TRBV19 and TRBJ1-1, is DGGITQSPKYLFRKEGQNVTLSCEQNLNHDAMYWYRQDPGQGLRLIYYSQIVNDFQKGDIAEGYSVSREKKESFPLTVTSAQKNPTAFYLCASSIDPDTEAFFGQGTRLTVV.